This T cell receptor beta chain was sequenced for a study of blood T cell repertoires in COVID-19. Study-wide context: From T cells, B-cell-depleted T cells, or PBMCs came the material, which was cDNA or gDNA.

Germline CDR1 reads MDHEN; CDR2 reads SYDVKM. The CDR3 is 14 residues long. The V and J ends lost 9 bases and 4 bases respectively, with 13 bases between them. Original processing notes: How many nucleated cells were present was estimated from reference gene primer amplification. Profiled with immunoSEQ multiplex PCR; TCRdb holds only in-frame clones, not every one. The DNA gave D and trimming, while V, J and clone size come from that table. The sample yields roughly 100,000 clones, almost 90% seen once. The sequencing input was peripheral blood. The rearrangement uses TRBV28 and TRBJ1-6, with D hard to call. The receptor's source is a human donor in a cohort sampled during active COVID-19. The CDR3 nucleotides read TGTGCCAGTCTCAGTGGCGGGTATAATTCACCCCTCCACTTT. Translated: CASLSGGYNSPLHF.